Following are 9 T cell receptor beta chains from one sample sequenced in a study of PD-1 blockade in classical Hodgkin lymphoma. Following autologous stem cell transplantation, relapse occurred in every patient, and exposure to brentuximab vedotin varied. Researchers pulled CD8+ T cells out of thawed PBMCs using magnetic negative selection. Data came from immunoSEQ multiplex PCR; TCRdb stores just in-frame clones and leaves some out. This sample has roughly 12,000 clones, with more than 60% found just once. Source: CD8+ T cells from blood, taken at baseline. The receptors originated from a human donor with classical Hodgkin lymphoma.

V usage is TRBV4-3 and J usage is TRBJ1-4; the match to TRBD1 covers 7 bases. Germline V gives CDR1 LGHNA, CDR2 YSLEER. Trimming took 4 bases from V and 6 from J; bases not matched to a gene: 8. The CDR3 covers 15 residues. CDR3 sequence (DNA): TGCGCCAGCAGCCTCAAAGGGACAGCTTATGAAAAACTGTTTTTT. Protein sequence: CASSLKGTAYEKLFF.

This rearrangement joins TRBV30 to TRBJ2-3; 7 positions match TRBD2. In germline, CDR1 is GTSNPN, CDR2 SVGIG (reference sequence). This CDR3 comprises 13 residues. The V gene end was trimmed by 7 bases and the J gene end by 0 bases; junction bases not matched to a gene: 4. CDR3 amino acids: CASREGSTDTQYF. In nucleotides, the CDR3 is TGTGCCTCGAGGGAGGGTAGCACAGATACGCAGTATTTT.

This clone is medium-sized in the sample. J is TRBJ1-5 and V is TRBV28, with D perhaps matching TRBD1 (6 bases). Trimming removed 3 bases from V and 7 bases from J, with 13 bases in between. Germline loops: CDR1 MDHEN, CDR2 SYDVKM. The CDR3 is made up of 14 amino acids. CDR3 DNA: TGTGCCAGCAGTTTTCTGGCAGGGGTACAGCCCCAGCATTTT. Residues: CASSFLAGVQPQHF.

The CDR3 here is CASSAPGRSTDTQYF. In DNA, the CDR3 is TGTGCCAGCAGCGCTCCGGGACGGAGCACAGATACGCAGTATTTT. The rearrangement uses TRBV6-5 and TRBJ2-3, with D tentatively TRBD1 or TRBD2 (5 bases each). V shed 6 bases and J shed 0 bases, with 13 bases lying between them. The CDR3 is 15 residues long. Germline-derived CDR1 and CDR2 are MNHEY and SVGAGI.

The chain carries TRBV7-3 and TRBJ1-1; a possible D gene is TRBD1 (5 bases). The CDR3 loop spans 14 amino acids. Germline V gives CDR1 SGHTA, CDR2 FQGTGA. V was pared by 0 bases and J by 1 base, with 6 bases between. The CDR3 coding sequence is TGTGCCAGCAGCTTAACGGGGGAGAACACTGAAGCTTTCTTT. Translated, it gives CASSLTGENTEAFF.

The chain recombines TRBV29-1 with TRBJ2-3; D remains ambiguous. The CDR3 runs to 9 residues. Germline V gene sequence: CDR1 SQVTM, CDR2 ANQGSEA. The CDR3 region has the DNA TGCAGGTTCACAGATACGCAGTATTTT. Its translation: CRFTDTQYF.

This clone showed up just a few times. This sequence joins TRBV6-1 and TRBJ2-7, with D possibly matching TRBD1 (5 bases). Trimming left V 2 bases short and J 0 bases short, with 8 bases between. CDR3 length: 14 amino acids. CDR1 MNHNS and CDR2 SASEGT come from the germline V gene. CDR3 loop: CASSEWGSSYEQYF. CDR3 in DNA: TGTGCCAGCAGTGAATGGGGCAGCTCCTACGAGCAGTACTTC.

The V and J genes are TRBV19 and TRBJ1-1; D unresolved. CDR1 is LNHDA, CDR2 SQIVND, per germline (reference sequence). The V gene lost 3 bases and the J gene lost 0 bases, with 5 bases spanning the gap. The CDR3 sequence is 13 residues long. CDR3 loop: CASSILMNTEAFF. For the CDR3, the DNA is TGTGCCAGTAGTATTTTAATGAACACTGAAGCTTTCTTT.

The V call is TRBV28, the J call TRBJ1-1; possible D gene TRBD1, 5 bases. V lost 7 bases, J lost 1 base, and 10 bases lay in between. Germline loops: CDR1 MDHEN, CDR2 SYDVKM. This CDR3 contains 13 residues. The DNA for the CDR3 is TGTGCCAGCATAGGGACCGAGAACACTGAAGCTTTCTTT. Amino acid sequence: CASIGTENTEAFF.